This TCR beta chain derives from a study of post-analysis software for immune sequencing data. Study in general: The disease courses covered relapsing-remitting, secondary progressive and progressive-relapsing multiple sclerosis.

Germline-derived CDR1 and CDR2 are MNHEY and SVGAGI. V dropped 8 bases and J dropped 2 bases, with 13 bases sitting between them. The CDR3 extends over 13 amino acids. In regard to this clonotype: Its antigen is unknown.

Overall study findings and caveats: Comparison with controls showed significantly lower normalized Chao1 diversity in multiple sclerosis patients. In patients, TRBV5-6, TRBV5-1 and TRBV20-1 belonged to several TRBV segments found more frequently than in controls.

TCR beta libraries were prepared from cDNA with unique molecular identifiers. TCRdb re-derived calls from the PCR reads in MiXCR, one entry per CDR3 protein. The sample has about 540,000 distinct CDR3 sequences, 30% to 40% seen once. The clonotype originates from a girl between 2 and 17 years old with multiple sclerosis. The chain carries TRBV6-5 and TRBJ2-7, with D perhaps being TRBD1 or TRBD2 (6 bases each). The sequenced sample was blood. The CDR3 region has the DNA TGTGCCAGCCACGGGGGCCCCCCCTACGAGCAGTACTTC. Its protein is CASHGGPPYEQYF.